The subject of this entry is one T cell receptor beta chain. The antigen is not known. Here immunoSEQ multiplex PCR was the method, and the copy in TCRdb shows in-frame clones only, minus some. Of hundreds of thousands of clones listed, 90% to 97% are singletons. These data come from a study of shared clonotypes between healthy human individuals. The CDR3 has 18 amino acids. CDR1 and CDR2 from the germline V gene are SQVTM and ANQGSEA. Trimming took off 0 bases at V and 7 bases at J, with 27 bases between the two ends. Study-level findings and limits: Sequencing depth was predicted to influence how clonotypes are shared among donors.

Sequencing was done on a sample of memory CD8+ T cells sorted from blood. The subset denotes: CD45RO+ cells pooled with CCR7-negative TemRA cells. The rearrangement uses TRBV29-1 and TRBJ1-2; possible D gene TRBD1, 5 bases. The clonotype comes from a man between 25 and 39 years old in good health. The CDR3: CSVEDLTRGGKSCAGYTF. The CDR3, as DNA: TGCAGCGTTGAAGATTTAACGCGTGGGGGGAAGTCCTGCGCTGGCTACACCTTC.